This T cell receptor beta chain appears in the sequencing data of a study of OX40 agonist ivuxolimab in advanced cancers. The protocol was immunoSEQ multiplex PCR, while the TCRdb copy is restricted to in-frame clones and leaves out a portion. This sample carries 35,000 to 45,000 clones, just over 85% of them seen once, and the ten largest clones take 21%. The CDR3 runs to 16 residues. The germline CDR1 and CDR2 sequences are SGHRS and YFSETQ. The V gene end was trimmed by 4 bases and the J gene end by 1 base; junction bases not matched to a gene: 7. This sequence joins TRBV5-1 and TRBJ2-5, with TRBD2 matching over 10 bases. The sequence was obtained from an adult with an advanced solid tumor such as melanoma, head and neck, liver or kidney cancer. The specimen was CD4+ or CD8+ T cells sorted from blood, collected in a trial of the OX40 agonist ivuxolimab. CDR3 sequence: CASSGILAGIQETQYF. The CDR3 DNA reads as TGCGCCAGCAGCGGCATACTAGCGGGGATCCAAGAGACCCAGTACTTC. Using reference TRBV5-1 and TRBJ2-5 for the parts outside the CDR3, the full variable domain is KAGVTQTPRYLIKTRGQQVTLSCSPISGHRSVSWYQQTPGQGLQFLFEYFSETQRNKGNFPGRFSGRQFSNSRSEMNVSTLELGDSALYLCASSGILAGIQETQYFGPGTRLLVL.